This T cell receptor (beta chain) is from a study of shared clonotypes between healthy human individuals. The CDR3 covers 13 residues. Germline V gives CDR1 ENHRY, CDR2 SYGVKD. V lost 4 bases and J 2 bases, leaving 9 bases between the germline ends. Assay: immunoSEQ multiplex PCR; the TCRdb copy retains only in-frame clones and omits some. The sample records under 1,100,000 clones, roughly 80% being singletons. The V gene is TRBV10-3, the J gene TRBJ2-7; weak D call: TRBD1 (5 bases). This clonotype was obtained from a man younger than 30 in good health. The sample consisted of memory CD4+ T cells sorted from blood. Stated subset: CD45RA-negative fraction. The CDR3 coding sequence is TGTGCCATCAGTGGGGGCCAGACCTACGAGCAGTACTTC. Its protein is CAISGGQTYEQYF.